This note documents a single T cell receptor beta chain sequence. What it recognizes is unknown. There was RNA extracted from PBMCs, and the TCR library was made from it. American Thyroid Association guidelines served as the basis for diagnosing Graves' disease. These data originate in a study of regulatory T cells in long-lasting Graves disease. TCRdb fed the reads into MiXCR, producing one record per CDR3 protein. The sample contains about 1,200 distinct CDR3 sequences, approximately 80% of which appear only once. Regarding the study as a whole: Newly diagnosed Graves' patients exceeded persistent ones in TCR diversity. Repertoires from persistent disease leaned toward TRBV28, TRBJ1-2 and TRBJ2-5. It is possible that accuracy was reduced by the small size of the sample.

The germline V and J ends were trimmed by 4 bases and 5 bases, with 7 bases remaining between them. Germline lookup yields CDR1 SGHAT and CDR2 FQNNGV. The CDR3 is 12 residues long. The V and J genes are TRBV11-2 and TRBJ2-3; D remains unclear. The clonotype was recovered from a woman in her twenties or thirties with Graves disease. The sequencing used peripheral blood mononuclear cells (PBMCs), collected with antithyroid drug treatment, in newly diagnosed or persistent Graves disease (not recorded which). This CDR3 reads CASSSHEDTQYF. CDR3 nucleotide sequence: TGTGCCAGCAGCTCCCACGAAGATACGCAGTATTTT.